Listed below are T cell receptor beta chains from one sample, sequenced in a study of shared clonotypes between healthy human individuals. Some clones are missing from TCRdb's copy, which holds only in-frame ones; the method was immunoSEQ multiplex PCR. The table shows roughly 2.2 million clones, with 92% occurring only once. The sample was naive CD4+ T cells from PBMCs. All receptors derive from a man aged 18-30 years in good health. Some clones in this sample may be carry-over from other donors' samples. CDR3s include the opening cysteine and the closing phenylalanine or tryptophan. The order of the fields is J gene, clone size, V gene, D gene, CDR3 DNA, CDR3 protein. A D gene is named only where the DNA matches it firmly. Clone sizes are given selectively: once, few, many, or a class where the clone is expanded.

TRBJ1-1 - TRBV5-1 - TGCGCCAGCAGCTTGATAGTCCAGGGCTCCGCGACTGAAGCTTTCTTT CASSLIVQGSATEAFF
TRBJ2-5 - TRBV11-3 - TGTGCCAGCAGCCCCCAAGGGGTCGGGGAGACCCAGTACTTC CASSPQGVGETQYF
TRBJ2-2 - TRBV19 TRBD1 TGTGCCAGTATTCGAAGGACAGGCGAACTCACCGGGGAGCTGTTTTTT CASIRRTGELTGELFF
TRBJ2-3 - TRBV6-4 - TGTGCCAGCAGCGCACCTTTTAAGCGGGCCGAGGCAGATACGCAGTATTTT CASSAPFKRAEADTQYF
TRBJ1-4 - TRBV18 - TGTGCCAGCTCCCAACTCCTGACAGCGGGGGAACTGTTTTTT CASSQLLTAGELFF
TRBJ2-7 - TRBV28 TRBD1 TGTGCCAGCGAAAGTTCGAAGGGGACAGGACCCTACGAGCAGTACTTC CASESSKGTGPYEQYF
TRBJ1-2 - TRBV6-1 - TGTGCCAGCAGGAGAGAGGGTAGCTACACCTTC CASRREGSYTF
TRBJ2-1 - TRBV7-8 TRBD2 TGTGCCAGCAGCTGGACTAGCGGGAGGTTCAATGAGCAGTTCTTC CASSWTSGRFNEQFF
TRBJ1-5 - TRBV6-5 TRBD1 TGTGCCAGCCGGGGACAGGGAGGGAATCAGCCCCAGCATTTT CASRGQGGNQPQHF
TRBJ2-2 - TRBV25-1 TRBD1 TGTGCCAGCAGTGAATGGGACAGCGCGAACACCGGGGAGCTGTTTTTT CASSEWDSANTGELFF
TRBJ1-1 once TRBV5-1 - TGCGCCATCCCCCGAGCTTTCTTT CAIPRAFF
TRBJ2-5 - TRBV9 - TGTGCCAGCAGCGTAGGGGGGGGCGTGGAGACCCAGTACTTC CASSVGGGVETQYF
TRBJ1-5 - TRBV19 TRBD1 TGTGCCAGTAGCCGACAGGGGGCCGGCAATCAGCCCCAGCATTTT CASSRQGAGNQPQHF
TRBJ2-7 - TRBV7-9 TRBD2 TGTGCCAGCAGCCCTCGATCGGGGGGTACCTACGAGCAGTACTTC CASSPRSGGTYEQYF
TRBJ1-3 - TRBV18 TRBD1 TGTGCCAGCTCACAGGGACAGGAACCTGGAAACACCATATATTTT CASSQGQEPGNTIYF
TRBJ1-1 - TRBV28 - TGTGCCAGCAAGCTCCCTTTTGTGACGGTGAACACTGAAGCTTTCTTT CASKLPFVTVNTEAFF
TRBJ1-4 - TRBV5-1 - TGCGCCAGCAGCCCTGACCCATTGGCAACTAATGAAAAACTGTTTTTT CASSPDPLATNEKLFF
TRBJ2-7 - TRBV2 TRBD1 TGTGCCAGCACCAGACAGGGGGCCGGTTACGAGCAGTACTTC CASTRQGAGYEQYF
TRBJ2-5 - TRBV6-1 - TGTGCCAGCAGTGAATTGGGGCAGGGGGAGACCCAGTACTTC CASSELGQGETQYF
TRBJ2-5 - TRBV18 - TGTGCCAGCTCTCCTCTAGGAAGAGAGACCCAGTACTTC CASSPLGRETQYF
TRBJ2-5 - TRBV7-2 - TGTGCCAGCAGCTTAAACGGCGTGTACCAAGAGACCCAGTACTTC CASSLNGVYQETQYF
TRBJ1-1 - TRBV28 TRBD1 TGTGCCAGCAGTCCGCCGACAGGGTCGTTCACTGAAGCTTTCTTT CASSPPTGSFTEAFF
TRBJ2-7 - TRBV6-6 TRBD1 TGTGCCAGCAGTTACGCGCCGGGACAGGGGTCCTACGAGCAGTACTTC CASSYAPGQGSYEQYF
TRBJ1-1 - TRBV5-5 - TGTGCCAGCAGCTTGGGACAAGGAGCTTTCTTT CASSLGQGAFF
TRBJ2-7 - TRBV5-1 - TGCGCCAGCAGCGCATCCCCCGGGGTCCCCCACGAGCAGTACTTC CASSASPGVPHEQYF
TRBJ1-1 once TRBV29-1 - TGCAGCGTGGCGGGGATGGAGGGAACTGAAGCTTTCTTT CSVAGMEGTEAFF
TRBJ2-7 - TRBV7-2 - TGTGCCAGCAGCCACACCGGGACCGGGCCCTACGAGCAGTACTTC CASSHTGTGPYEQYF
TRBJ2-2 - TRBV9 TRBD1 TGTGCCAGCAGCCCCGGACAGGCATTTGCCGGGGAGCTGTTTTTT CASSPGQAFAGELFF
TRBJ2-1 - TRBV11-3 - TGTGCCAGCAGCGAGGGACGAGTGACAAATGAGCAGTTCTTC CASSEGRVTNEQFF
TRBJ2-3 - TRBV2 - TGTGCCAGCAGTGAAGGGGGGCGATGGGAACTGGATACGCAGTATTTT CASSEGGRWELDTQYF
TRBJ1-2 - TRBV28 - TGTGCCAGCAGTCTTAACTACTATGGCTACACCTTC CASSLNYYGYTF
TRBJ2-1 - TRBV7-2 - TGTGCCAGCAGCGATAACAGGGCGGCTGAGCAGTTCTTC CASSDNRAAEQFF